The 24 T cell receptor beta chains presented below share a single source sample, sequenced in a study of STAT5B mutations in CD4+ large granular lymphocyte leukemia. Sequencing used immunoSEQ multiplex PCR; TCRdb keeps in-frame clones, though not all of them. The top ten hold roughly 2.1% of the sample, which has nearly 35,000 clones, about 70% seen once. The specimen sequenced was CD4+ T cells from blood buffy coats. Source of these receptors: a human donor in good health.

A few counts support this clone. The chain links TRBV6-1 to TRBJ1-1, with D hard to call. Trimming shortened V by 6 bases and J by 0 bases, and 8 bases separated the two germline ends. The germline V gene has CDR1 MNHNS and CDR2 SASEGT. This CDR3 region has 13 residues. CDR3 DNA sequence: TGTGCCAGCAGCGGTAGGGTGAACACTGAAGCTTTCTTT. Encoded protein: CASSGRVNTEAFF.

This chain uses TRBV2 with TRBJ2-3; 10 nucleotides match TRBD1. Germline V gene data show CDR1 as SNHLY and CDR2 as FYNNEI. V trimming: 6 bases; J trimming: 0 bases; junction bases outside the gene matches: 3. The CDR3 consists of 15 residues. The CDR3 here is CASSPDRGSTDTQYF. CDR3 bases: TGTGCCAGCAGCCCGGACAGGGGGAGCACAGATACGCAGTATTTT.

The genes are TRBV28 and TRBJ1-2; D gene ambiguous. The CDR3 contains 13 residues. V gave up 1 base and J gave up 4 bases, with 7 bases separating them. Germline lookup yields CDR1 MDHEN and CDR2 SYDVKM. The CDR3 loop reads CASSLSQTYGYTF. The DNA of the CDR3 is TGTGCCAGCAGTTTATCACAGACCTATGGCTACACCTTC.

In DNA, the CDR3 is TGTGCCAGCAGCTTGAGGGGAAGCACAGATACGCAGTATTTT. Translating gives CASSLRGSTDTQYF. The rearrangement links TRBV5-8 to TRBJ2-3; D possibly corresponds to TRBD1 (5 bases). The CDR3 is 14 residues long. Per the germline V gene, CDR1 is SGHTS and CDR2 is YDEGEE. The germline V and J ends were trimmed by 1 base and 0 bases, with 6 bases remaining between them.

The chain joins TRBV5-6 to TRBJ1-6; D gene unclear. CDR1 is SGHDT, CDR2 YYEEEE, per germline. CDR3 length: 15 residues. The V end was cut by 0 bases, the J end by 5 bases, with 9 bases between. As DNA, the CDR3 is TGTGCCAGCAGCTTGGTCGGGGTGGATAATTCACCCCTCCACTTT. This encodes CASSLVGVDNSPLHF.

The genes are TRBV5-8 and TRBJ2-7; D call uncertain. Trimming removed 2 bases at V and 4 bases at J, with 7 bases between. Germline assignment: CDR1 SGHTS and CDR2 YDEGEE. The CDR3 extends over 12 amino acids. The CDR3 coding sequence is TGTGCCAGCAGCTTCCCCCTTTACGAGCAGTACTTC. It translates to CASSFPLYEQYF.

This chain links TRBV6-6 with TRBJ1-1; D is unresolved. Trimming removed 5 bases at V and 7 bases at J, with 11 bases between. CDR3 length equals 12 residues. Germline V gives CDR1 MNHNY, CDR2 SVGAGI (reference sequence). The CDR3 loop is CASSATSGEAFF. In nucleotides, the CDR3 is TGTGCCAGCAGTGCAACTTCGGGTGAAGCTTTCTTT.

This chain links TRBV15 with TRBJ2-3; a weak D match, TRBD2 (6 bases). V was cut by 5 bases and J by 1 base, with 16 bases left in between. This CDR3 is built from 16 residues. CDR1 is LNHNV, CDR2 YYDKDF, per germline (reference sequence). Here the CDR3 DNA reads TGTGCCACCAGCCCAGCGGGTGCGGCACGCACAGATACGCAGTATTTT. Translating gives CATSPAGAARTDTQYF.

This chain connects TRBV5-5 to TRBJ2-1, with 11 bases that match TRBD2. V shed 0 bases, J shed 5 bases, and the junction held 7 bases outside the gene matches. Germline CDR1 reads SGHKS; CDR2 reads YYEKEE (reference sequence). This CDR3 is 17 amino acids long. The CDR3 nucleotides read TGTGCCAGCAGCTTGGGTCTAGCGGGGGGAGCTGACAATGAGCAGTTCTTC. It codes for CASSLGLAGGADNEQFF.

This clone was counted between two and nine times. This specimen includes other DNA sequences encoding the same CDR3. The J gene is TRBJ2-7, the V gene TRBV5-4; D possibly matches TRBD1 or TRBD2 (6 bases each). Germline V gives CDR1 SGHNT, CDR2 YYREEE (reference sequence). The V gene lost 2 bases and the J gene lost 2 bases, with 8 bases spanning the gap. The CDR3 spans 13 residues. Written as DNA, the CDR3 is TGTGCCAGCAGCTTAAGGGGGGCCTACGAGCAGTACTTC. Its translation: CASSLRGAYEQYF.

V usage is TRBV13 and J usage is TRBJ2-2; unclear D gene. V lost 2 bases to trimming and J lost 7 bases, with 5 bases between them. Germline CDR1 reads PRHDT; CDR2 reads FYEKMQ (reference sequence). This CDR3 is built from 12 residues. The CDR3 DNA sequence: TGTGCCAGCAGCTTAAAAGACGGGGAGCTGTTTTTT. Its protein is CASSLKDGELFF.

The gene calls are TRBV6-4 and TRBJ1-1; tentatively, D is TRBD1 (5 bases). The V and J ends lost 6 bases and 2 bases respectively, with 10 bases between them. The CDR3 consists of 13 residues. Per germline, CDR1 MRHNA and CDR2 SNTAGT. The CDR3 coding sequence is TGTGCCAGCAGCCGGGGCGCCAACACTGAAGCTTTCTTT. Translation: CASSRGANTEAFF.

The CDR3, as DNA: TGTGCCAGCAGTTACGGTTCGGGGCTGCAACGCTACGAGCAGTACTTC. Translation: CASSYGSGLQRYEQYF. The chain recombines TRBV6-6 with TRBJ2-5; D may match TRBD1 or TRBD2 (5 bases each). With the DNA end fitting TRBJ2-7 better, the J assignment may be wrong. Germline-derived CDR1 and CDR2 are MNHNY and SVGAGI (reference sequence). The CDR3 sequence is 16 residues long.

The rearrangement uses TRBV11-2 and TRBJ1-5; no definite D call. Germline loops: CDR1 SGHAT, CDR2 FQNNGV. CDR3 length: 17 amino acids. Trimming removed 4 bases from V and 0 bases from J, with 16 bases in between. CDR3: CASSSGAIGISNQPQHF. For the CDR3, the DNA is TGTGCCAGCAGCTCCGGAGCGATCGGTATTAGCAATCAGCCCCAGCATTTT.

The chain has TRBV5-1 and TRBJ2-7; D is possibly TRBD2 (6 bases). Germline CDR1 and CDR2: SGHRS and YFSETQ. The germline V and J ends were trimmed by 1 base and 1 base, with 9 bases remaining between them. The CDR3 consists of 14 residues. The DNA for the CDR3 is TGCGCCAGCAGCTTGTCCCTAGCGTCCTACGAGCAGTACTTC. Its translation: CASSLSLASYEQYF.

The J gene is TRBJ2-1, the V gene TRBV25-1; tentative D call: TRBD2 (5 bases). This CDR3 comprises 15 residues. Trimming pared 1 base from V and 8 bases from J, leaving 15 bases between. The germline V gene encodes CDR1 MGHDK and CDR2 SYGVNS. CDR3 coding DNA: TGTGCCAGCAGTGAATTGGTAGCGCTGAGCCATGAGCAGTTCTTC. Its protein is CASSELVALSHEQFF.

The V and J genes are TRBV19 and TRBJ1-2; 8 bases map to TRBD1. In germline, CDR1 is LNHDA, CDR2 SQIVND (reference sequence). After removal of 4 bases from V and 2 bases from J, the junction contained 0 bases not matched to a gene. This CDR3 contains 13 residues. In nucleotides, the CDR3 is TGTGCCAGTAGTAGACAGGGGAACTATGGCTACACCTTC. Translating it yields CASSRQGNYGYTF.

V gene TRBV11-2 combines with J gene TRBJ2-7; 8 nucleotides match TRBD1. Germline CDR1 SGHAT, CDR2 FQNNGV. The CDR3 is made up of 14 amino acids. V was pared by 5 bases and J by 7 bases, with 10 bases of the junction left unmatched. CDR3: CASSQRTGRWEQYF. The CDR3 DNA is TGTGCCAGCAGCCAAAGGACAGGGAGATGGGAGCAGTACTTC.

The genes are TRBV6-5 and TRBJ1-5; tentative D call: TRBD1 (5 bases). The CDR3 consists of 14 residues. Germline assignment: CDR1 MNHEY and CDR2 SVGAGI. V lost 8 bases and J lost 2, with 13 bases in between. The CDR3 loop is CASGLGGGNQPQHF. CDR3 bases: TGTGCCAGCGGCCTGGGGGGAGGCAATCAGCCCCAGCATTTT.

This clone is a singleton in its sample. The V call is TRBV9, the J call TRBJ2-7; D may be TRBD2 (5 bases). V shed 0 bases and J shed 2 bases, with 15 bases lying between them. The CDR3 totals 16 residues. Looked up from germline, CDR1 is SGDLS and CDR2 is YYNGEE. CDR3 in amino acids: CASSVGSGVPPYEQYF. The CDR3 DNA follows: TGTGCCAGCAGCGTAGGCTCCGGGGTTCCTCCCTACGAGCAGTACTTC.

The V call is TRBV2, the J call TRBJ1-2; TRBD1 aligns across 8 bases. The V and J ends lost 6 bases and 4 bases, in that order; junction bases with no gene match: 10. The CDR3 loop spans 15 amino acids. Per germline, CDR1 SNHLY and CDR2 FYNNEI. In nucleotides, the CDR3 is TGTGCCAGCAGGGAGGGACAGGCGGTGGTCTATGGCTACACCTTC. It specifies CASREGQAVVYGYTF.

The CDR3 DNA is TGTGCCAGCAGTTACTTCGGGACAGGGGTTACCGGGGAGCTGTTTTTT. It is translated as CASSYFGTGVTGELFF. The V and J genes are TRBV6-5 and TRBJ2-2; 10 positions match TRBD1. CDR1 MNHEY and CDR2 SVGAGI come from the germline V gene. The trim removed 1 base at V and 5 bases at J, leaving 4 bases unmatched. The CDR3 sequence is 16 residues long.

This clone appeared a single time. The CDR3 protein is CASRARQGRDTEAFF. Written as DNA, the CDR3 is TGTGCAAGTCGCGCCCGACAGGGAAGAGACACTGAAGCTTTCTTT. This sequence joins TRBV12-2 and TRBJ1-1; TRBD1 is the table's D call, not checked against the DNA. TRBV12-2 is a documented pseudogene. CDR3 length equals 15 residues.

In this sample, this clone turned up a few times. The CDR3 DNA reads TGCGCCAGCAGCTTGCGGGAGACCTCCGAACTGTTTTTT. Translated: CASSLRETSELFF. This sequence joins TRBV5-1 and TRBJ1-4, with D unclear. Per germline, CDR1 SGHRS and CDR2 YFSETQ. The CDR3 totals 13 residues. V lost 1 base to trimming and J lost 12 bases, with 13 bases between them.